The 5 T cell receptor beta chains presented below share a single source sample, sequenced in a study of shared clonotypes between healthy human individuals. This table comes from immunoSEQ multiplex PCR, and its TCRdb copy is limited to in-frame clones, with some not included. The data contain some 1 million clones, more than 60% of them singletons. Sequenced input: memory CD4+ T cells sorted from blood. Indicated subset: CD45RA-negative fraction. Receptors were obtained from a young man in good health.

This clone was found once. The chain employs TRBV7-2 and TRBJ1-2, with TRBD1 as a possible D gene (5 bases). V shed 2 bases and J shed 8 bases, with 12 bases lying between them. CDR1 is SGHTA, CDR2 FQGNSA, per germline. The CDR3 contains 13 residues. This chain's CDR3 is CASSLRGAQGYTF. The CDR3 DNA reads as TGTGCCAGCAGCTTACGAGGGGCGCAAGGCTACACCTTC.

The genes are TRBV7-8 and TRBJ1-6, with D perhaps matching TRBD1 (5 bases). The V end was cut by 3 bases, the J end by 7 bases, with 10 bases between. In germline, CDR1 is SGHVS, CDR2 FQNEAQ. This CDR3 contains 14 residues. Here the CDR3 DNA reads TGTGCCAGCAGCTTCGGGACGGAGAATTCACCCCTCCACTTT. The encoded protein is CASSFGTENSPLHF.

This rearrangement joins TRBV2 to TRBJ1-5; D may be TRBD1 (5 bases). Germline loops: CDR1 SNHLY, CDR2 FYNNEI. This CDR3 has 17 residues. V was trimmed by 5 bases and J by 2 bases, leaving 19 bases between them. This CDR3 reads CASSPQRAGNGNQPQHF. The CDR3 region has the DNA TGTGCCAGCAGTCCCCAGCGGGCAGGGAATGGCAATCAGCCCCAGCATTTT. The entire variable domain, with the rest obtained from reference TRBV2 and TRBJ1-5, is as follows: EPEVTQTPSHQVTQMGQEVILRCVPISNHLYFYWYRQILGQKVEFLVSFYNNEISEKSEIFDDQFSVERPDGSNFTLKIRSTKLEDSAMYFCASSPQRAGNGNQPQHFGDGTRLSIL.

This chain connects TRBV11-2 to TRBJ1-1; D remains unclear. CDR1 and CDR2 from the germline V gene are SGHAT and FQNNGV. The CDR3 contains 13 residues. The germline V and J ends were trimmed by 5 bases and 5 bases, with 12 bases remaining between them. Here the CDR3 DNA reads TGTGCCAGCAGCCCGCAGCGGGTAACTGAAGCTTTCTTT. It yields the protein CASSPQRVTEAFF.

This clone was picked up a small number of times. V and J are TRBV5-1 and TRBJ1-6; 7 bases map to TRBD1. Looked up from germline, CDR1 is SGHRS and CDR2 is YFSETQ. V gave up 2 bases and J gave up 10 bases; unmatched junction bases: 6. The CDR3 spans 14 residues. The CDR3 nucleotides are TGCGCCAGCAGCTTCGGACAGGAGGGATCACCCCTCCACTTT. Translation: CASSFGQEGSPLHF.